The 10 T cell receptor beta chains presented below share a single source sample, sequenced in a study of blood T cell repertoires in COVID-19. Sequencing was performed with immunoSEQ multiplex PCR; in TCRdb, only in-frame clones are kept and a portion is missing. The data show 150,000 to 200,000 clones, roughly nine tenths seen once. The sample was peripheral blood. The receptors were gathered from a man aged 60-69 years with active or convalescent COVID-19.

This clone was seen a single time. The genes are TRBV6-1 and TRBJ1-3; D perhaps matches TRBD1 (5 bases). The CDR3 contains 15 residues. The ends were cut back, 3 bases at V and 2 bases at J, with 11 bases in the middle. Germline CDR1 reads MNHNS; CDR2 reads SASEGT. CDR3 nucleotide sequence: TGTGCCAGCAGTGAGGTGGGGCATACTGGAAACACCATATATTTT. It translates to CASSEVGHTGNTIYF.

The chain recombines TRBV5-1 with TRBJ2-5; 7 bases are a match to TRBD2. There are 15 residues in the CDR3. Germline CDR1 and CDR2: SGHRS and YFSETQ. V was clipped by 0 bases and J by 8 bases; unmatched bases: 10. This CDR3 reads CASSLDRSLAVTQYF. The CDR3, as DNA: TGCGCCAGCAGCTTGGACAGGTCTCTAGCGGTAACCCAGTACTTC.

The DNA for the CDR3 is TGTGCCAGCACTCAAATCGGTAACTATGGCTACACCTTC. Translating it yields CASTQIGNYGYTF. The rearrangement joins TRBV5-6 to TRBJ1-2; no clear D gene. Germline lookup yields CDR1 SGHDT and CDR2 YYEEEE. Trimming took off 6 bases at V and 1 base at J, with 10 bases between the two ends. CDR3 length equals 13 residues.

The CDR3 sequence: CASSLSAGLGFYGYTF. Here the CDR3 DNA reads TGTGCCAGCAGTTTATCTGCAGGGTTGGGGTTCTATGGCTACACCTTC. V and J are TRBV27 and TRBJ1-2, with a tentative D call TRBD1 (5 bases). V was trimmed by 0 bases and J by 4 bases, leaving 15 bases between them. The CDR3 covers 16 residues. Germline V gene lookup returns CDR1 MNHEY and CDR2 SMNVEV (reference sequence).

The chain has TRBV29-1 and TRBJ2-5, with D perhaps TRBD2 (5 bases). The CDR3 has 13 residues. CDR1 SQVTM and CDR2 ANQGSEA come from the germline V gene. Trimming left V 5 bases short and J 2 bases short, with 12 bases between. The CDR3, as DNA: TGCAGCGTTAGCGGACTTATACAAGAGACCCAGTACTTC. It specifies CSVSGLIQETQYF.

The CDR3 sequence: CAWRAIHSFSYNEQFF. CDR3 nucleotide sequence: TGTGCCTGGAGGGCTATACACAGTTTCTCCTACAATGAGCAGTTCTTC. V is TRBV30 and J is TRBJ2-1, with no clear D. Per germline, CDR1 GTSNPN and CDR2 SVGIG (reference sequence). This CDR3 contains 16 residues. Between the trimmed V and J ends, which lost 3 bases and 0 bases, there was a span of 15 bases.

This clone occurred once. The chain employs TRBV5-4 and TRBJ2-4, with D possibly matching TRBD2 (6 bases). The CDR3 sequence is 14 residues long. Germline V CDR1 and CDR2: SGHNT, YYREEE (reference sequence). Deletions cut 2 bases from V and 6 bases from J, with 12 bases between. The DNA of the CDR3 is TGTGCCAGCAGCTTTCTCCGGGACTCAAACATTCAGTACTTC. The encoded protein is CASSFLRDSNIQYF.

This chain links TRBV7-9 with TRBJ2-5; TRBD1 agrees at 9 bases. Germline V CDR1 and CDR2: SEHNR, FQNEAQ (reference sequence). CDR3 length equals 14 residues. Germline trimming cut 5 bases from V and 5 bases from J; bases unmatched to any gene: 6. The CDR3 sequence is CASSQQGAGETQYF. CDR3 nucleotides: TGTGCCAGCAGCCAACAGGGGGCAGGGGAGACCCAGTACTTC.

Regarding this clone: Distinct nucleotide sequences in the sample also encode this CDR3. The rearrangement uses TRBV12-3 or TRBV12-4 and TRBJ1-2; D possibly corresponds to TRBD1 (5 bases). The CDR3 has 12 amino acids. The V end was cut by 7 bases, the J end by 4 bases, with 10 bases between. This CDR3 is CASTFDSYGYTF. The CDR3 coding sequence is TGTGCCAGCACCTTCGACAGCTATGGCTACACCTTC.

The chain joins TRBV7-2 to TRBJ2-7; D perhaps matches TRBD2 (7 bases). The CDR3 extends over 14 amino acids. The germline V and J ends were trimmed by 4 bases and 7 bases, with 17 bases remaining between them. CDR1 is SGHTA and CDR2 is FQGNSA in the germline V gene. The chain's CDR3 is CASSWGGAPLEQYF. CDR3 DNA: TGTGCCAGCAGCTGGGGGGGGGCCCCCTTGGAGCAGTACTTC.